One and the same sample provided the 23 T cell receptor beta chains below, sequenced in a study of blood T cell repertoires in COVID-19. Profiled with immunoSEQ multiplex PCR; TCRdb holds only in-frame clones, not every one. The sample holds around 270,000 clones, around 87% seen once. Specimen: peripheral blood. The receptors shown here come from a woman between 45 and 60 years old with acute or convalescent COVID-19.

V and J are TRBV7-9 and TRBJ1-5; D gene uncertain. The CDR3 loop spans 13 amino acids. The germline V and J ends were trimmed by 1 base and 7 bases, with 8 bases remaining between them. Germline CDR1 SEHNR, CDR2 FQNEAQ (reference sequence). The CDR3 DNA reads as TGTGCCAGCAGCTTAGATAGTCGCCAGCCCCAGCATTTT. Translation: CASSLDSRQPQHF.

J is TRBJ1-5 and V is TRBV6-5, with TRBD1 matching over 7 bases. The CDR3 totals 14 residues. Looked up from germline, CDR1 is MNHEY and CDR2 is SVGAGI. The J segment lost 7 bases and the V segment lost 2 bases, leaving 5 bases of the junction unmatched. The CDR3, as DNA: TGTGCCAGCAGTTACGCGGGACAGTGGCAGCCCCAGCATTTT. Residues: CASSYAGQWQPQHF.

The chain carries TRBV5-1 and TRBJ1-5; D possibly corresponds to TRBD1 (5 bases). The germline V gene has CDR1 SGHRS and CDR2 YFSETQ. V lost 4 bases, J lost 0 bases, and 11 bases lay in between. The CDR3 runs 15 residues. The CDR3 bases are TGCGCCAGCAGCCCTGGGGCCGATAGCAATCAGCCCCAGCATTTT. It encodes CASSPGADSNQPQHF.

This chain links TRBV5-1 with TRBJ1-5; D possibly corresponds to TRBD1 (6 bases). Per the germline V gene, CDR1 is SGHRS and CDR2 is YFSETQ. The length of the CDR3 is 14 residues. V lost 0 bases to trimming and J lost 4 bases, with 8 bases between them. The CDR3 loop reads CASSLAGANQPQHF. In nucleotides, the CDR3 is TGCGCCAGCAGCTTGGCAGGGGCTAATCAGCCCCAGCATTTT. The full variable domain, completed using reference TRBV5-1 and TRBJ1-5, is KAGVTQTPRYLIKTRGQQVTLSCSPISGHRSVSWYQQTPGQGLQFLFEYFSETQRNKGNFPGRFSGRQFSNSRSEMNVSTLELGDSALYLCASSLAGANQPQHFGDGTRLSIL.

The chain couples TRBV29-1 to TRBJ2-2; D gene ambiguous. V lost 5 bases and J lost 6, with 13 bases in between. The germline V gene encodes CDR1 SQVTM and CDR2 ANQGSEA. The CDR3 has 13 residues. CDR3 DNA: TGCAGCGTTCCCGTCATCAACTCCGGGGAGCTGTTTTTT. Protein sequence: CSVPVINSGELFF.

The chain joins TRBV2 to TRBJ2-1; D uncertain. Trimming removed 6 bases from V and 5 bases from J, with 8 bases in between. This CDR3 spans 12 amino acids. Germline V gene data show CDR1 as SNHLY and CDR2 as FYNNEI. The CDR3 loop is CASRENNNEQFF. Written as DNA, the CDR3 is TGTGCCAGCAGGGAGAACAACAATGAGCAGTTCTTC.

The CDR3 DNA reads TGTGCCAGCAGCTTAATTCCTAGCGCCCTGGGGGCAGATACGCAGTATTTT. It encodes CASSLIPSALGADTQYF. The rearrangement links TRBV7-2 to TRBJ2-3, with a possible D match to TRBD2 (6 bases). CDR3 length equals 17 residues. Deletions cut 2 bases from V and 4 bases from J, with 19 bases between. Germline V CDR1 and CDR2: SGHTA, FQGNSA.

J is TRBJ2-5 and V is TRBV12-3 or TRBV12-4, with D hard to call. The length of the CDR3 is 13 residues. V lost 8 bases, J lost 1 base, and 11 bases lay in between. CDR3: CASVLTSQETQYF. The CDR3 DNA reads TGTGCCAGCGTGTTGACTTCCCAAGAGACCCAGTACTTC.

This sequence joins TRBV27 and TRBJ2-1; perhaps TRBD2 as D (5 bases). The CDR3 is made up of 18 amino acids. V gave up 5 bases and J gave up 3 bases, with 23 bases separating them. Germline loops: CDR1 MNHEY, CDR2 SMNVEV (reference sequence). The CDR3 sequence: CASSPNPTSPGYYNEQFF. DNA of the CDR3: TGTGCCAGCAGTCCAAACCCGACCTCTCCGGGGTACTACAATGAGCAGTTCTTC.

This chain links TRBV3-1 (or the pseudogene TRBV3-2) with TRBJ2-3, with 11 nucleotides matching TRBD2. CDR1 and CDR2 from the germline V gene are LGHDT and YNNKEL (reference sequence). This CDR3 contains 20 residues. The trim removed 0 bases at V and 0 bases at J, leaving 11 bases unmatched. CDR3 loop: CASSQEFWASGRISTDTQYF. Here the CDR3 DNA reads TGTGCCAGCAGCCAAGAGTTTTGGGCTAGCGGGAGGATTAGCACAGATACGCAGTATTTT.

This clone was counted a few times. DNA for the CDR3: TGTGCCAGCAGCCAATTCGGCAATCAGCCCCAGCATTTT. This gives the protein CASSQFGNQPQHF. The chain links TRBV4-2 to TRBJ1-5, with D unclear. The V and J ends lost 2 bases and 2 bases respectively, with 4 bases between them. The germline gives CDR1 LGHNA, CDR2 YNFKEQ. The CDR3 loop spans 13 amino acids.

V usage is TRBV19 and J usage is TRBJ1-2, with 9 bases aligning to TRBD1. In germline, CDR1 is LNHDA, CDR2 SQIVND (reference sequence). This CDR3 has 14 amino acids. The V segment lost 4 bases and the J segment 2 bases; nucleotides outside the gene matches: 2. CDR3: CASSTDRGNYGYTF. The CDR3 bases are TGTGCCAGTAGTACGGACAGGGGCAACTATGGCTACACCTTC.

This clone turned up a few times. This rearrangement joins TRBV7-2 to TRBJ2-6; 11 bases are shared with TRBD1. Germline CDR1 SGHTA, CDR2 FQGNSA. There are 17 residues in the CDR3. With 3 bases clipped from V and 2 bases from J, the junction kept 3 bases outside the gene matches. CDR3 nucleotide sequence: TGTGCCAGCAGCTTCCGGGACAGGGGGGCTGGGGCCAACGTCCTGACTTTC. Translated, it gives CASSFRDRGAGANVLTF.

The V gene is TRBV3-1 (or the pseudogene TRBV3-2), the J gene TRBJ2-2, with a possible D match to TRBD2 (6 bases). Trimming pared 0 bases from V and 6 bases from J, leaving 8 bases between. The CDR3 length is 14 residues. In germline, CDR1 is LGHDT, CDR2 YNNKEL (reference sequence). CDR3 DNA: TGTGCCAGCAGCCAAGAAGGAGGGGCCGGGGAGCTGTTTTTT. This translates into CASSQEGGAGELFF.

The V call is TRBV15, the J call TRBJ2-7, with TRBD2 identical over 9 bases. This CDR3 is built from 15 residues. Germline V gives CDR1 LNHNV, CDR2 YYDKDF (reference sequence). V shed 5 bases and J 4 bases; nucleotides not matched to a gene: 9. The chain's CDR3 is CATSLPSSGAYEQYF. CDR3 nucleotides: TGTGCCACCAGCTTACCTTCTAGCGGGGCTTACGAGCAGTACTTC. The variable domain in full, with the rest retrieved from reference TRBV15 and TRBJ2-7, is DAMVIQNPRYQVTQFGKPVTLSCSQTLNHNVMYWYQQKSSQAPKLLFHYYDKDFNNEADTPDNFQSRRPNTSFCFLDIRSPGLGDTAMYLCATSLPSSGAYEQYFGPGTRLTVT.

The chain employs TRBV19 and TRBJ2-3, with a possible D match to TRBD2 (6 bases). Deletions cut 7 bases from V and 2 bases from J, with 13 bases between. This CDR3 spans 14 amino acids. Germline lookup yields CDR1 LNHDA and CDR2 SQIVND (reference sequence). This CDR3 reads CASNPGGNTDTQYF. In DNA, the CDR3 is TGTGCCAGTAACCCTGGCGGGAACACAGATACGCAGTATTTT.

The CDR3 reads CASSMELAEGDTQYF. CDR3 bases: TGTGCCAGTAGTATGGAACTAGCGGAGGGGGATACGCAGTATTTT. V gene TRBV19 combines with J gene TRBJ2-3, with 8 bases that match TRBD2. CDR1 LNHDA and CDR2 SQIVND come from the germline V gene (reference sequence). V shed 3 bases, J shed 6 bases, and the junction held 8 bases outside the gene matches. The CDR3 spans 15 residues.

The V gene is TRBV11-3, the J gene TRBJ1-6, with D tentatively TRBD1 (5 bases). In germline, CDR1 is SGHNT, CDR2 YENEEA. There are 16 residues in the CDR3. V lost 5 bases, J lost 2 bases, and 13 bases lay in between. As DNA, the CDR3 is TGTGCCAGCAGCGTCCAGGGAACTCCCTATAATTCACCCCTCCACTTT. Its protein product is CASSVQGTPYNSPLHF.

This clone has more than one count but fewer than ten. The CDR3 nucleotides read TGTGCCAGCAGTTCACAGGGATATGACACTGAAGCTTTCTTT. It codes for CASSSQGYDTEAFF. This rearrangement joins TRBV2 to TRBJ1-1, with D possibly matching TRBD1 (6 bases). V lost 5 bases and J lost 3, with 13 bases in between. The CDR3 spans 14 residues. Germline-derived CDR1 and CDR2 are SNHLY and FYNNEI.

This clone was observed a single time. This chain links TRBV4-1 with TRBJ2-7, with D perhaps TRBD1 (6 bases). CDR3 length: 14 amino acids. CDR1 is MGHRA and CDR2 is YSYEKL in the germline V gene. V lost 2 bases and J lost 5, with 13 bases in between. CDR3 amino acids: CASSQFDRSNEQYF. The CDR3 DNA reads as TGCGCCAGCAGCCAATTCGACAGGTCCAACGAGCAGTACTTC.

The chain uses TRBV5-1 and TRBJ2-7, with a tentative D call TRBD1 (5 bases). The CDR3 length is 14 residues. Trimming left V 4 bases short and J 3 bases short, with 14 bases between. CDR1 SGHRS and CDR2 YFSETQ come from the germline V gene. The CDR3 region has the DNA TGCGCCAGCAGCCCCAGCGAGACAGACTACGAGCAGTACTTC. It is translated as CASSPSETDYEQYF.

The chain links TRBV18 to TRBJ2-3; no clear D gene. The CDR3 length is 13 residues. Deletions cut 3 bases from V and 0 bases from J, with 4 bases between. Germline V gene sequence: CDR1 KGHSH, CDR2 LQKENI. The CDR3 sequence is CASSPPSTDTQYF. The CDR3 coding sequence is TGTGCCAGCTCACCCCCTAGCACAGATACGCAGTATTTT.

V gene TRBV7-9 combines with J gene TRBJ1-5; perhaps TRBD1 as D (5 bases). Trimming left V 5 bases short and J 5 bases short, with 10 bases between. This CDR3 contains 13 residues. Looked up from germline, CDR1 is SEHNR and CDR2 is FQNEAQ (reference sequence). The CDR3 coding sequence is TGTGCCAGCAGCCCAGGGTTGGATCAGCCCCAGCATTTT. Translation: CASSPGLDQPQHF.